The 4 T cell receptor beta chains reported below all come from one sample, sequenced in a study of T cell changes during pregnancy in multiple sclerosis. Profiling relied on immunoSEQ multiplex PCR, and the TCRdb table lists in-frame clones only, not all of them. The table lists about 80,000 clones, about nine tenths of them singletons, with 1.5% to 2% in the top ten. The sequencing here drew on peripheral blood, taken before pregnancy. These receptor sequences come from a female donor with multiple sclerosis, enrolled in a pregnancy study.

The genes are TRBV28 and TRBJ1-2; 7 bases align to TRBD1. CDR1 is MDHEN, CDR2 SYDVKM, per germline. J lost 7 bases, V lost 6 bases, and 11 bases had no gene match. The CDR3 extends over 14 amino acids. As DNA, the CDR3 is TGTGCCAGCAGCCTTAGAGGGGGCGCTTCTGGCTACACCTTC. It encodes CASSLRGGASGYTF.

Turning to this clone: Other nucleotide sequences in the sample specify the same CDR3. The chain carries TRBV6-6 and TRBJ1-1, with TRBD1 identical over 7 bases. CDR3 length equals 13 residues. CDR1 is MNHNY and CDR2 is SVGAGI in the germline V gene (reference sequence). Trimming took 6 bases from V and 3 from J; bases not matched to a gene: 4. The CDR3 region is CASRPQGDTEAFF. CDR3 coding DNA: TGTGCCAGCAGACCCCAGGGGGACACTGAAGCTTTCTTT.

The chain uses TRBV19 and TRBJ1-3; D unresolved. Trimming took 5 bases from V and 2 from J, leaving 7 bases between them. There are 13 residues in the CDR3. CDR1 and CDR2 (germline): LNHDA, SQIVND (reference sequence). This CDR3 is CASSPLTGNTIYF. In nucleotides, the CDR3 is TGTGCCAGTAGTCCTTTAACTGGAAACACCATATATTTT.

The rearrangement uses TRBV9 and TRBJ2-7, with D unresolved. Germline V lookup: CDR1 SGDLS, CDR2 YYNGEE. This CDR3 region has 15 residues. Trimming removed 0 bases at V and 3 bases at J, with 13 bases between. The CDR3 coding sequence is TGTGCCAGCAGCGTAGACGGAGTACCCCTCTACGAGCAGTACTTC. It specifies CASSVDGVPLYEQYF.